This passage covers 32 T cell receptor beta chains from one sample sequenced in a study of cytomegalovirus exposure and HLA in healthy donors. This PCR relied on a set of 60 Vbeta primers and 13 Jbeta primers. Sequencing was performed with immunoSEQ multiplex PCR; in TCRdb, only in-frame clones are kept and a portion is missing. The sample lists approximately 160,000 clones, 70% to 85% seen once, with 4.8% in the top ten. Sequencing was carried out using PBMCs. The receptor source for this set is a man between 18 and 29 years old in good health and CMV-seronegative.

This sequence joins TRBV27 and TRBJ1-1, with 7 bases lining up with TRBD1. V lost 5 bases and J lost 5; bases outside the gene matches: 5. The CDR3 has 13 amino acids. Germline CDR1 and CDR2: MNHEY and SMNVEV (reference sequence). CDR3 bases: TGTGCCAGCAGTCCGCCAGGGGGGACTGAAGCTTTCTTT. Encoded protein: CASSPPGGTEAFF.

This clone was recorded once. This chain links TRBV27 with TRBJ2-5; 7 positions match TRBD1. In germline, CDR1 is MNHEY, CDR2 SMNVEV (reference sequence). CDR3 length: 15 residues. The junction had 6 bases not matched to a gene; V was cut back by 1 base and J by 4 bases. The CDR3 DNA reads TGTGCCAGCAGTTTATTAGAGGGGGCCACAGAGACCCAGTACTTC. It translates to CASSLLEGATETQYF.

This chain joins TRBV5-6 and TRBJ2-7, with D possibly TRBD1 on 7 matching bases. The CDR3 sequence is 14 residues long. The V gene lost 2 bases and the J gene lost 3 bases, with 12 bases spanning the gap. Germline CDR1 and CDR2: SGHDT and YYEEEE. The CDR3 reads CASSFAGQFYEQYF. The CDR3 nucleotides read TGTGCCAGCAGCTTTGCGGGACAGTTCTACGAGCAGTACTTC.

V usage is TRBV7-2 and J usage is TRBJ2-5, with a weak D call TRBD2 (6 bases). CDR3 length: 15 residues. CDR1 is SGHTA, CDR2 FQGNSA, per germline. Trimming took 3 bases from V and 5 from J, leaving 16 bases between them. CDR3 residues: CASSLGGGGWETQYF. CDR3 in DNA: TGTGCCAGCAGCTTGGGGGGAGGAGGTTGGGAGACCCAGTACTTC. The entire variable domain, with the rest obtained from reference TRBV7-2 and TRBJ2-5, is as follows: GAGVSQSPSNKVTEKGKDVELRCDPISGHTALYWYRQSLGQGLEFLIYFQGNSAPDKSGLPSDRFSAERTGGSVSTLTIQRTQQEDSAVYLCASSLGGGGWETQYFGPGTRLLVL.

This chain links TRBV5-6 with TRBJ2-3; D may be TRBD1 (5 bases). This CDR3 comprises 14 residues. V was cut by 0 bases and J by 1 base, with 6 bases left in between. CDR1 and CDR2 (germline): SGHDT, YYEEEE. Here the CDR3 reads CASSLVGRTDTQYF. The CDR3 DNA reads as TGTGCCAGCAGCTTGGTGGGGCGCACAGATACGCAGTATTTT.

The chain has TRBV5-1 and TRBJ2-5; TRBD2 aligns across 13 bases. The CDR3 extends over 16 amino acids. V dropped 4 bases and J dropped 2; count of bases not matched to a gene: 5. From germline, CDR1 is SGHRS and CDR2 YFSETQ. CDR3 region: CASSPGLAGLQETQYF. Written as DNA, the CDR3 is TGCGCCAGCAGCCCGGGACTAGCGGGGCTACAAGAGACCCAGTACTTC.

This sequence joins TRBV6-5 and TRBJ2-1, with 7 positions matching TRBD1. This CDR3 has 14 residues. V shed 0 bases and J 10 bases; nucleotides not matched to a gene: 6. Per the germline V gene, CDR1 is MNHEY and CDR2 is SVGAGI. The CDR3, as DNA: TGTGCCAGCAGTTACTCGATATTGACAGGGGAGCAGTTCTTC. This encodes CASSYSILTGEQFF.

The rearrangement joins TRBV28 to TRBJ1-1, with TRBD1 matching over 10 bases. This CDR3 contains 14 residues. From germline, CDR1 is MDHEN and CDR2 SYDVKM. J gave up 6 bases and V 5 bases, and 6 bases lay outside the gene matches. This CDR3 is CASSLTGTGAEAFF. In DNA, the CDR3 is TGTGCCAGCAGTCTCACCGGGACAGGGGCTGAAGCTTTCTTT.

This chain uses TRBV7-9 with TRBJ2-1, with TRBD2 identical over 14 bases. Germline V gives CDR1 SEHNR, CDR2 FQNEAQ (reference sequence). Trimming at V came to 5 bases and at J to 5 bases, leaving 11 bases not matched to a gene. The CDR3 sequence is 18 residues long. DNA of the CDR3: TGTGCCAGCAGCCGTATGACTAGCGGGAGGGCCGCTGACAATGAGCAGTTCTTC. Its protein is CASSRMTSGRAADNEQFF.

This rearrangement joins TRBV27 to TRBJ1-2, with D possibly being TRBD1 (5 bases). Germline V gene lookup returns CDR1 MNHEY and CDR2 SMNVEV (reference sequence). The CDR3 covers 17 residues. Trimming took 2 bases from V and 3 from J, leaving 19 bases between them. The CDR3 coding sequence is TGTGCCAGCAGTTTACGTCTAACTTTACAGGCGTACTATGGCTACACCTTC. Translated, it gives CASSLRLTLQAYYGYTF.

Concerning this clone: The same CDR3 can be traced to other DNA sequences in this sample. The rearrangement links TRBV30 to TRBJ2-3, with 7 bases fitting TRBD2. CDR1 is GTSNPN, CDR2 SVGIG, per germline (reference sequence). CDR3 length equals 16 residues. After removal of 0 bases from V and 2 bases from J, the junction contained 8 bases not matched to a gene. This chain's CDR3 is CAWSVLSGTSTDTQYF. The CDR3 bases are TGTGCCTGGAGTGTACTCAGCGGGACGTCCACAGATACGCAGTATTTT.

CDR3 nucleotides: TGCGCCAGCAGCCCGGGACTAGCAGGGGTGGGGGAGCAGTTCTTC. Amino acids: CASSPGLAGVGEQFF. The rearrangement links TRBV5-1 to TRBJ2-1; 9 bases map to TRBD2. Germline lookup yields CDR1 SGHRS and CDR2 YFSETQ. There are 15 residues in the CDR3. V was clipped by 4 bases and J by 10 bases; unmatched bases: 12.

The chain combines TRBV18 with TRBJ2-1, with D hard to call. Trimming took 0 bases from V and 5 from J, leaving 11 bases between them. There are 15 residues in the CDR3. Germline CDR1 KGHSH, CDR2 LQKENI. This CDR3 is CASSPPQAPDNEQFF. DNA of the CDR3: TGTGCCAGCTCACCACCACAAGCGCCTGACAATGAGCAGTTCTTC. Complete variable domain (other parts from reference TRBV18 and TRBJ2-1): NAGVMQNPRHLVRRRGQEARLRCSPMKGHSHVYWYRQLPEEGLKFMVYLQKENIIDESGMPKERFSAEFPKEGPSILRIQQVVRGDSAAYFCASSPPQAPDNEQFFGPGTRLTVL.

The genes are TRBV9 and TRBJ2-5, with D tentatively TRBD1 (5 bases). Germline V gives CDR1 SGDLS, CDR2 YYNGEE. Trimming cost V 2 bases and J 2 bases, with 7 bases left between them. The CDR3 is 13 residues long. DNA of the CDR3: TGTGCCAGCAGCGTTAAGGGGCAAGAGACCCAGTACTTC. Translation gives CASSVKGQETQYF. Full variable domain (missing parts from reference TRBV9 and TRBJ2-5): DSGVTQTPKHLITATGQRVTLRCSPRSGDLSVYWYQQSLDQGLQFLIQYYNGEERAKGNILERFSAQQFPDLHSELNLSSLELGDSALYFCASSVKGQETQYFGPGTRLLVL.

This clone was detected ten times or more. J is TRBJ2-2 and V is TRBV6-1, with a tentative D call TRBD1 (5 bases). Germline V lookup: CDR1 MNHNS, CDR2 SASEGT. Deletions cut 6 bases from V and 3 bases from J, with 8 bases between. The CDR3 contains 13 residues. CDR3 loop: CASRSTDTGELFF. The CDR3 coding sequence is TGTGCCAGCAGATCGACAGACACCGGGGAGCTGTTTTTT.

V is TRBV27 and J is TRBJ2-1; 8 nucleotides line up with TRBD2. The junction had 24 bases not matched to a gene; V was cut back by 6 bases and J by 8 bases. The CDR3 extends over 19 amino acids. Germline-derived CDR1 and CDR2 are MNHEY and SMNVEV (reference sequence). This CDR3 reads CASRLHRLPGLGTQHEQFF. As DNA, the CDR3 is TGTGCCAGCAGACTACACCGACTCCCGGGACTAGGAACCCAACATGAGCAGTTCTTC.

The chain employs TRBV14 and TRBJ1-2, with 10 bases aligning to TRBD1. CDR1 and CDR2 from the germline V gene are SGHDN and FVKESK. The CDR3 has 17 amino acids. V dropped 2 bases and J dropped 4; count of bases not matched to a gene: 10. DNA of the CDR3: TGTGCCAGCAGCCAAAGGGGTGAGGACAGGGGGTTCTATGGCTACACCTTC. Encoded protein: CASSQRGEDRGFYGYTF.

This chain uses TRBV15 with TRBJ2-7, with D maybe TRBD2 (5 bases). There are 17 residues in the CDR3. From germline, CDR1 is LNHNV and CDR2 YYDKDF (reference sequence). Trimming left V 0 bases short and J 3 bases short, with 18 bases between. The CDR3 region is CATSRDPPGGGNYEQYF. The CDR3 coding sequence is TGTGCCACCAGCAGAGATCCCCCAGGAGGTGGGAACTACGAGCAGTACTTC.

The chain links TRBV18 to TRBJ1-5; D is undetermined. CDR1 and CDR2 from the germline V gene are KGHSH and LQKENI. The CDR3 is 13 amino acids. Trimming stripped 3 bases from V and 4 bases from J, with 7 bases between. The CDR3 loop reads CASSPGLNQPQHF. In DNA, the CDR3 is TGTGCCAGCTCACCCGGACTGAATCAGCCCCAGCATTTT.

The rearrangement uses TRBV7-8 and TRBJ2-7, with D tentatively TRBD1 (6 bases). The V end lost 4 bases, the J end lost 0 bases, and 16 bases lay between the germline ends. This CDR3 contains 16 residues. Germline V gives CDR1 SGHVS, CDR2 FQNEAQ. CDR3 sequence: CASSSSGQWSSYEQYF. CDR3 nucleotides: TGTGCCAGCAGCTCCTCCGGACAGTGGAGCTCCTACGAGCAGTACTTC.

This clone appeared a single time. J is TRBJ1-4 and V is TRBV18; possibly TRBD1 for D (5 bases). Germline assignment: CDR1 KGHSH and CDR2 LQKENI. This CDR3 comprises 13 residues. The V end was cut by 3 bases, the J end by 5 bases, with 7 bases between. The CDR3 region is CASSPRQNEKLFF. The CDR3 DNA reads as TGTGCCAGCTCACCCCGACAGAATGAAAAACTGTTTTTT.

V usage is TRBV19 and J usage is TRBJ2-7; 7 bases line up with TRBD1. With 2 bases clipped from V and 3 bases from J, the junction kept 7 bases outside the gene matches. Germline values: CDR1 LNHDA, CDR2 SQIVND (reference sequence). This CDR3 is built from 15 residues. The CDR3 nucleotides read TGTGCCAGTAGTATAAATCTGCAGGGGGTCTACGAGCAGTACTTC. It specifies CASSINLQGVYEQYF.

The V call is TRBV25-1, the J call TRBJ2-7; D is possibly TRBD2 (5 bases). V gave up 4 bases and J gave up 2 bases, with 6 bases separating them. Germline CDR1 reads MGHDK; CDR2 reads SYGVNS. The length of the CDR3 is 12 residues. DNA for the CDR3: TGTGCCAGCAGTGTCGGGACCTACGAGCAGTACTTC. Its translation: CASSVGTYEQYF.

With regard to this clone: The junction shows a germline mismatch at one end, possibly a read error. The CDR3 sequence: CASSLLANEQFF. The DNA for the CDR3 is TGTGCTAGCAGCTTACTAGCAAATGAGCAGTTCTTC. This chain joins TRBV7-7 and TRBJ2-1, with D perhaps TRBD2 (6 bases). This CDR3 has 12 amino acids. Germline V lookup: CDR1 SSHAT, CDR2 FNYEAQ (reference sequence).

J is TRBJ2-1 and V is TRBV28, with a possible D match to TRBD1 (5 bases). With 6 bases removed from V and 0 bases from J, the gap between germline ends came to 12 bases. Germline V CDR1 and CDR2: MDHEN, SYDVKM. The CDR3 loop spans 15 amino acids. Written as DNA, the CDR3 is TGTGCCAGCAGAGTCAGGGTGAGCTCCTACAATGAGCAGTTCTTC. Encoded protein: CASRVRVSSYNEQFF.

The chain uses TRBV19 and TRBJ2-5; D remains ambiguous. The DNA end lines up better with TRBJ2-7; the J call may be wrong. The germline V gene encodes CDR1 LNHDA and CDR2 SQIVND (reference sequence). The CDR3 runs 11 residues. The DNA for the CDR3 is TGTGCCAGTAGTATGGGCTACGAGCAGTACTTC. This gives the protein CASSMGYEQYF.

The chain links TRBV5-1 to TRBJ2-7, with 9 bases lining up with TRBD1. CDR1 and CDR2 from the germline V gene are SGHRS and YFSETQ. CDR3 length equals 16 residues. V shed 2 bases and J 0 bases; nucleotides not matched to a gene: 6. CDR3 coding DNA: TGCGCCAGCAGCTTTAACAGGGGGCCGAGCTCCTACGAGCAGTACTTC. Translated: CASSFNRGPSSYEQYF.

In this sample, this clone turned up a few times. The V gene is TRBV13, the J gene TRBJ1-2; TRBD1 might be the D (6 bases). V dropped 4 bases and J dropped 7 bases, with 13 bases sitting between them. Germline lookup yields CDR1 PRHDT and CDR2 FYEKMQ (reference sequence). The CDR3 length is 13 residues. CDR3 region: CASSSQGSGGYTF. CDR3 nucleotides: TGTGCCAGCAGCTCCCAGGGGAGTGGTGGCTACACCTTC.

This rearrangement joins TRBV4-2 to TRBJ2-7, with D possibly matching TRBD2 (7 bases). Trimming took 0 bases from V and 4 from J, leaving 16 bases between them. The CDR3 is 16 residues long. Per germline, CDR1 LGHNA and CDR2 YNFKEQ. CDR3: CASSQEGGGYLYEQYF. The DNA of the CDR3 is TGTGCCAGCAGCCAAGAAGGGGGGGGGTACCTGTACGAGCAGTACTTC.

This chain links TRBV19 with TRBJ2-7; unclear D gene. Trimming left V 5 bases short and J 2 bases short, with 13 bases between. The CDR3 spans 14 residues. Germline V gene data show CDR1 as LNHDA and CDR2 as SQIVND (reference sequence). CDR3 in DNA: TGTGCCAGTAGTTCTGGCAGCGAGACCTACGAGCAGTACTTC. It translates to CASSSGSETYEQYF. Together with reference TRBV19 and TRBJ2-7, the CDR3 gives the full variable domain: DGGITQSPKYLFRKEGQNVTLSCEQNLNHDAMYWYRQDPGQGLRLIYYSQIVNDFQKGDIAEGYSVSREKKESFPLTVTSAQKNPTAFYLCASSSGSETYEQYFGPGTRLTVT.

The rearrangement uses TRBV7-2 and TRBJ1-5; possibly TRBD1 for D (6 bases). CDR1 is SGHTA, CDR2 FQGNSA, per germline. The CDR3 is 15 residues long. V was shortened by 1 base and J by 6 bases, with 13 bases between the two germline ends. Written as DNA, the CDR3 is TGTGCCAGCAGCTTAGTGCGGTCAGGGGCTCAGCCCCAGCATTTT. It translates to CASSLVRSGAQPQHF.

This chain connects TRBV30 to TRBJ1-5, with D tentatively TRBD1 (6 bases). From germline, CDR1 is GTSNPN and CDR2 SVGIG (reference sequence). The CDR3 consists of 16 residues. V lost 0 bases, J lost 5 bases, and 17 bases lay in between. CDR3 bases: TGTGCCTGGAGTGTACAATGGGGGCGGTTCGATCAGCCCCAGCATTTT. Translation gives CAWSVQWGRFDQPQHF.